The rows below give T cell receptor beta chains drawn from one sample of a study of T cells after posttransplantation cyclophosphamide. Assay: immunoSEQ multiplex PCR; the TCRdb copy retains only in-frame clones and omits some. The repertoire consists of some 40,000 clones, none detected only once. The sample comprised PBMCs. The receptors were gathered from a woman aged 50 to 60 in good health and a related stem cell transplant donor. CDR3s include the opening cysteine and the closing phenylalanine or tryptophan. The order of the fields is J gene, V gene, D gene, clone size, CDR3 DNA, CDR3 protein. A D gene is named only where the DNA matches it firmly. Expanded clones get a size class; other rows say once, few or many, or leave the size out.

TRBJ1-2,TRBV19,-,many,TGTGCCAGCTCAGAGGGGGGGAACGGAGGCTACACCTTC,CASSEGGNGGYTF
TRBJ1-2,TRBV25-1,-,many,TGTGCCAGCAGTGAATTCGACAGTGTCTATGGCTACACCTTC,CASSEFDSVYGYTF
TRBJ1-2,TRBV28,-,few,TGTGCCAGCAGTTTACCAGGAGGTAACTATGGCTACACCTTC,CASSLPGGNYGYTF
TRBJ2-1,TRBV10-3,-,many,TGTGCCATCAGTGAAGACACCCAAGGGCAGTTCTTC,CAISEDTQGQFF
TRBJ2-1,TRBV21-1,-,many,TGTGCCAGCAGCAAAGCAAAGCGGGTCCCGTCAGATGAGCAGTTCTTC,CASSKAKRVPSDEQFF
TRBJ1-5,TRBV5-1,-,many,TGCGCCAGCAGCTTGGCCCCCAGAGGAGAGGTGCCCCAGCATTTT,CASSLAPRGEVPQHF
TRBJ2-3,TRBV7-9,TRBD2,many,TGTGCCAGCAGCTTAGTCTCGCCTAGCGGGCGCACAGATACGCAGTATTTT,CASSLVSPSGRTDTQYF
TRBJ1-4,TRBV5-6,-,many,TGTGCCAGCAGCCTCCTCCAGGGAAATGAAAAACTGTTTTTT,CASSLLQGNEKLFF
TRBJ2-5,TRBV29-1,-,many,TGCAGCGTCCGTCTAGTCTCGGAGACCCAGTACTTC,CSVRLVSETQYF
TRBJ1-2,TRBV19,TRBD1,many,TGTGCCAGTAGTCTCCGGGACAGGCCTTATGGCTACACCTTC,CASSLRDRPYGYTF
TRBJ1-2,TRBV28,TRBD1,many,TGTGCCAGCAGGTCTATGAGAGGGACAGACGTTTATGGCTACACCTTC,CASRSMRGTDVYGYTF
TRBJ1-1,TRBV27,-,few,TGTGCCAGCAGAACAGGGTTAGTTACTGAAGCTTTCTTT,CASRTGLVTEAFF
TRBJ2-2,TRBV11-2,TRBD1,many,TGTGCCAGCAGCTTGGGGACAGGGGACACCGGGGAGCTGTTTTTT,CASSLGTGDTGELFF
TRBJ2-3,TRBV7-2,TRBD2,few,TGTGCCAGCAGCCGTGGACTAGCGGGGGGGCCAGGAGATACGCAGTATTTT,CASSRGLAGGPGDTQYF
TRBJ1-1,TRBV28,TRBD1,-,TGTGCCAGCAGTTTGTCGACAGGGGGTCGCACTGAAGCTTTCTTT,CASSLSTGGRTEAFF
TRBJ1-1,TRBV7-9,TRBD1,many,TGTGCCAGCAGCGCTAACACAGGGGGCACTGAAGCTTTCTTT,CASSANTGGTEAFF
TRBJ2-7,TRBV27,TRBD1,-,TGTGCCAGCAGTACTCGGGACAGGGGGCTCTACGAGCAGTACTTC,CASSTRDRGLYEQYF
TRBJ2-5,TRBV4-2,TRBD1,many,TGTGCCAGCGAGTCAGGGACAGGGGGTTGGGAGACCCAGTACTTC,CASESGTGGWETQYF
TRBJ2-5,TRBV5-4,-,many,TGTGCCAGCAGCTTGGTGGGGTTGTTGACAGCTCGACAAGAGACCCAGTACTTC,CASSLVGLLTARQETQYF
TRBJ2-1,TRBV11-2,-,many,TGTGCCAGCAGCTTGGCAGATGAGCAGTTCTTC,CASSLADEQFF
TRBJ2-5,TRBV20-1,-,few,TGCAGTGCCGCTACCCAAGCGACCCAGTACTTC,CSAATQATQYF
TRBJ1-6,TRBV28,TRBD1,-,TGTGCCAGCAGTTTATTCGGGACAGCGCATCATTCACCCCTCCACTTT,CASSLFGTAHHSPLHF
TRBJ2-1,TRBV10-2,TRBD2,few,TGCGCCAGCCGACTAGCGGGCTCCTACAATGAGCAGTTCTTC,CASRLAGSYNEQFF
TRBJ1-3,TRBV28,-,many,TGTGCCAGCAGTTTCGACAGTGGAAACACCATATATTTT,CASSFDSGNTIYF
TRBJ1-6,TRBV18,TRBD1,many,TGTGCCAGCTCCCCTACAGGGGAACGCTCACCCCTCCACTTT,CASSPTGERSPLHF
TRBJ1-2,TRBV2,TRBD1,many,TGTGCCAGCATTTCGAGGACAGGGGACTATGGCTACACCTTC,CASISRTGDYGYTF
TRBJ1-3,TRBV5-6,-,many,TGTGCCAGCAGCTTGGCCGGGTCCGGGTCGACCATATATTTT,CASSLAGSGSTIYF
TRBJ2-7,TRBV6-5,TRBD2,many,TGTGCCAGCAGCCTAACGGGGGGAACCTACGAGCAGTACTTC,CASSLTGGTYEQYF
TRBJ2-1,TRBV19,TRBD1,many,TGTGCCAGTAGCCTCACCCACCTCAGACAGGGGGCTAGGAATGAGCAGTTCTTC,CASSLTHLRQGARNEQFF
TRBJ2-7,TRBV23-1,-,few,TGCGCCAGCAGTCAATCCAGGGCCGACTACGAGCAGTACTTC,CASSQSRADYEQYF
TRBJ2-1,TRBV7-3,TRBD2,many,TGTGCCAGCAGCTTAACTGGGACTATCAATGAGCAGTTCTTC,CASSLTGTINEQFF
TRBJ2-3,TRBV5-1,TRBD2,-,TGCGCCAGCAGCTTGGGAGTGGGGGCTCTAGCGGGGGTACTGTGGAGCACAGATACGCAGTATTTT,CASSLGVGALAGVLWSTDTQYF
TRBJ1-5,TRBV7-3,-,many,TGTGCCAGCAGCTTAGGCCCGGGTCAGCCCCAGCATTTT,CASSLGPGQPQHF
TRBJ2-1,TRBV12-5,TRBD2,many,TGTGCTAGTGGTTTGACTGGGGCTAGCGGGGGCTATGAGCAGTTCTTC,CASGLTGASGGYEQFF
TRBJ1-6,TRBV6-5,-,many,TGTGCCAGCAGGCCTGAGGGCCGCCTATCACCCCTCCACTTT,CASRPEGRLSPLHF
TRBJ2-3,TRBV27,TRBD1,-,TGTGCCAGCAGTTCTCTGGGACAGGGGGCGGCAGATACGCAGTATTTT,CASSSLGQGAADTQYF
TRBJ2-1,TRBV4-1,TRBD2,many,TGCGCCAGCAGCCATGAGGGACTAGCGGGGGGGCTAGGGCAGTTCTTC,CASSHEGLAGGLGQFF
TRBJ2-5,TRBV7-2,TRBD2,many,TGTGCCAGCAGCGCCTCGGGGGGAGGAGAGACCCAGTACTTC,CASSASGGGETQYF
TRBJ1-2,TRBV27,-,many,TGTGCCAGCAGTTTAGGAGGGACCCCCTACTATGGCTACACCTTC,CASSLGGTPYYGYTF
TRBJ2-7,TRBV10-1,TRBD2,many,TGCGCCAGCAGTCCGGGACTAGCGGTTACCTACGAGCAGTACTTC,CASSPGLAVTYEQYF
TRBJ2-7,TRBV5-1,-,many,TGCGCCAGCAGCTTGGACGGGGGCTACGAGCAGTACTTC,CASSLDGGYEQYF
TRBJ2-5,TRBV11-1,-,many,TGTGCCAGCAGCCTGCGGCGGAAGGGGGAGGGGGAGACCCAGTACTTC,CASSLRRKGEGETQYF
TRBJ2-7,TRBV10-3,TRBD1,many,TGTGCCATCAGTGACCCCATGGGGGGACAGGGTTACGAGCAGTACTTC,CAISDPMGGQGYEQYF
TRBJ2-5,TRBV7-7,TRBD2,many,TGTGCCAGCAGCTTAGAGAGCGGGGGGTCGGGAGAGACCCAGTACTTC,CASSLESGGSGETQYF
TRBJ2-7,TRBV28,TRBD1,many,TGTGCCAGCAGCCCCCGGGACAGGGCAGGGGCCTACGAGCAGTACTTC,CASSPRDRAGAYEQYF
TRBJ2-5,TRBV7-9,-,many,TGTGCCAGCAGCTTAGAGGATTGGAGGGGATCGCAAGAGACCCAGTACTTC,CASSLEDWRGSQETQYF
TRBJ2-6,TRBV7-3,TRBD1,many,TGTGCCAGCAGTCCGGGACAGGGGTCGTTGGGGGCCAACGTCCTGACTTTC,CASSPGQGSLGANVLTF
TRBJ2-1,TRBV5-6,TRBD2,many,TGTGCCAGCAGCTTGTTTACTAGCGGGGGGGCCCAACATGAGCAGTTCTTC,CASSLFTSGGAQHEQFF
TRBJ2-7,TRBV5-1,TRBD2,many,TGCGCCAGCAGCTCGGCAGGGTTGACTAGCGGAAACTACGAGCAGTACTTC,CASSSAGLTSGNYEQYF
TRBJ1-1,TRBV5-5,-,many,TGTGCCAGCAGCTTGGATTGGGGCCTGGGGAACACTGAAGCTTTCTTT,CASSLDWGLGNTEAFF
TRBJ1-5,TRBV5-1,-,many,TGCGCCCGGGAGATTACGCGCAATCAGCCCCAGCATTTT,CAREITRNQPQHF